This T cell receptor (beta chain) was retrieved from a study of CD8+ T cells in alopecia areata. Study-level findings and limits: It was lesional scalp, especially alopecia totalis/universalis, that showed higher clonality than normal scalp.

As the sequencing template, cDNA was produced by extracting RNA and reverse transcribing it. Sequencing was performed with immunoSEQ multiplex PCR; in TCRdb, only in-frame clones are kept and a portion is missing. The repertoire has more than 200,000 clones, about 68% of them found once; the top ten carry around 1.2%. Germline assignment: CDR1 LNHNV and CDR2 YYDKDF (reference sequence). Between the trimmed V and J ends, which lost 5 bases and 3 bases, there was a span of 7 bases. The CDR3 length is 13 residues. The sample holds a few counts of this clone. The antigen remains undetermined. The V gene is TRBV15, the J gene TRBJ2-2; D not certain. The receptor was isolated from a human donor with alopecia areata. The sequences come from CD4+ T cells sorted from blood, collected at week 0. This chain's CDR3 is CATSPIDTGELFF. The CDR3 nucleotides read TGTGCCACCAGCCCAATCGACACCGGGGAGCTGTTTTTT.